This T cell receptor beta chain was identified in a study of T cells in Graves' hyperthyroidism and ophthalmopathy. Notes on the study in general: Among clonotypes expanded in thyroid above 0.001, most were also found in blood.

From germline, CDR1 is SGHTS and CDR2 YDEGEE. V lost 4 bases and J lost 8; bases outside the gene matches: 11. The CDR3 is 14 residues long. Amplification targeted TCR beta CDR3 regions from RNA transcripts. Initially, a first-round RT-PCR of the TCR CDR3 employed the HTBI primer set. One entry per CDR3 protein results from TCRdb running MiXCR on the multiplex PCR reads. The sample consists of roughly 56,000 distinct CDR3 sequences, around half of them appearing once. In this sample, this clonotype turned up many times. Its target is not known. This sequence joins TRBV5-8 and TRBJ1-2, with 7 bases fitting TRBD1. This TCR was recovered from a woman aged 25 to 39 with Graves' ophthalmopathy. Sequencing was done on a sample of blood. CDR3 DNA sequence: TGTGCCAGCAGCCTACTAACAGGGGTCTGGGGCTACACCTTC. Translation gives CASSLLTGVWGYTF.